A single sample gave rise to the 26 T cell receptor beta chains below, sequenced in a study of blood T cell repertoires in COVID-19. The repertoire was sequenced with immunoSEQ multiplex PCR; TCRdb's copy has only in-frame clones and lacks some. The sample shows about 320,000 clones, 90% of them seen only once. The sequenced material came from PBMCs or T cells enriched from blood (not recorded which). The receptor source for this set is a man aged 60 to 75 who had recovered from COVID-19.

The chain uses TRBV18 and TRBJ1-3, with TRBD1 identical over 8 bases. The length of the CDR3 is 15 residues. Germline V gene data show CDR1 as KGHSH and CDR2 as LQKENI. V lost 3 bases and J lost 4; bases outside the gene matches: 5. CDR3 amino acids: CASSPGQVWGNTIYF. The CDR3 DNA reads TGTGCCAGCTCACCGGGACAGGTTTGGGGAAACACCATATATTTT.

The chain employs TRBV7-9 and TRBJ1-5; possible D gene TRBD1, 6 bases. The V end was cut by 1 base, the J end by 6 bases, with 10 bases between. The germline V gene encodes CDR1 SEHNR and CDR2 FQNEAQ (reference sequence). CDR3 length: 14 amino acids. The CDR3 DNA sequence: TGTGCCAGCAGCTTAGTTGGGGGCTCTCAGCCCCAGCATTTT. Protein sequence: CASSLVGGSQPQHF.

The rearrangement uses TRBV4-1 and TRBJ1-2; possibly TRBD1 for D (6 bases). The germline V gene has CDR1 MGHRA and CDR2 YSYEKL. The length of the CDR3 is 17 residues. The V end was cut by 0 bases, the J end by 4 bases, with 18 bases between. The CDR3 coding sequence is TGCGCCAGCAGCCAAGAGCCCCGGGCAGGGGTCCGCTATGGCTACACCTTC. It yields the protein CASSQEPRAGVRYGYTF.

The CDR3 DNA reads TGTGCCAGCAGTCGACCGGGACAGCCTAATGGGGCTTTCTTT. Translating it yields CASSRPGQPNGAFF. This chain links TRBV11-3 with TRBJ1-1, with 7 bases fitting TRBD1. V shed 6 bases, J shed 11 bases, and the junction held 15 bases outside the gene matches. Germline assignment: CDR1 SGHNT and CDR2 YENEEA. The CDR3 has 14 amino acids.

The chain recombines TRBV5-4 with TRBJ2-3; 10 bases line up with TRBD2. After removal of 6 bases from V and 0 bases from J, the junction contained 4 bases not matched to a gene. This CDR3 has 15 residues. Germline CDR1 is SGHNT and CDR2 is YYREEE (reference sequence). CDR3 DNA sequence: TGTGCCAGCACAAGCGGGGGGGCAAGCACAGATACGCAGTATTTT. This encodes CASTSGGASTDTQYF.

The rearrangement uses TRBV4-2 and TRBJ2-5; TRBD1 matches 8 bases. CDR1 is LGHNA and CDR2 is YNFKEQ in the germline V gene. The CDR3 covers 17 residues. Trimming took 1 base from V and 5 from J; bases not matched to a gene: 12. CDR3 amino acids: CASSQVGGSDRVETQYF. The CDR3 coding sequence is TGTGCCAGCAGCCAAGTAGGGGGATCGGACAGGGTTGAGACCCAGTACTTC.

The chain carries TRBV28 and TRBJ1-2, with D hard to call. Looked up from germline, CDR1 is MDHEN and CDR2 is SYDVKM. The CDR3 sequence is 13 residues long. Trimming left V 6 bases short and J 2 bases short, with 10 bases between. The DNA for the CDR3 is TGTGCCAGCAGGCCAGACAACAACTATGGCTACACCTTC. This translates into CASRPDNNYGYTF.

The chain carries TRBV4-3 and TRBJ2-7, with 7 bases aligning to TRBD1. The junction had 9 bases not matched to a gene; V was cut back by 1 base and J by 3 bases. The CDR3 covers 16 residues. Germline CDR1 and CDR2: LGHNA and YSLEER. CDR3 bases: TGCGCCAGCAGCCAAGTTTTCCAGGGGGTCAACTACGAGCAGTACTTC. Encoded protein: CASSQVFQGVNYEQYF.

The chain has TRBV10-3 and TRBJ1-1; D gene uncertain. V lost 4 bases and J lost 0, with 9 bases in between. This CDR3 has 14 amino acids. Germline values: CDR1 ENHRY, CDR2 SYGVKD. The CDR3 coding sequence is TGTGCCATCAGTGTATTACAAATGAACACTGAAGCTTTCTTT. Amino acids: CAISVLQMNTEAFF.

The chain carries TRBV27 and TRBJ2-2; perhaps TRBD1 as D (6 bases). Germline CDR1 and CDR2: MNHEY and SMNVEV (reference sequence). Trimming removed 3 bases from V and 1 base from J, with 12 bases in between. The CDR3 covers 16 residues. CDR3 region: CASSLAGTLNTGELFF. In DNA, the CDR3 is TGTGCCAGCAGTTTGGCCGGGACACTGAACACCGGGGAGCTGTTTTTT.

The V call is TRBV5-8, the J call TRBJ2-1, with 9 bases that match TRBD1. Per germline, CDR1 SGHTS and CDR2 YDEGEE. CDR3 length: 15 residues. J was trimmed by 8 bases and V by 2 bases; bases with no gene match: 8. The CDR3 protein is CASSLSGQGFHEQFF. CDR3 in DNA: TGTGCCAGCAGCTTAAGCGGACAGGGGTTTCATGAGCAGTTCTTC.

This chain uses TRBV18 with TRBJ1-3, with 7 nucleotides matching TRBD1. J was trimmed by 2 bases and V by 3 bases; bases with no gene match: 4. The CDR3 totals 15 residues. Per germline, CDR1 KGHSH and CDR2 LQKENI. The CDR3 coding sequence is TGTGCCAGCTCACCCATAGACAGGGCTGGAAACACCATATATTTT. As protein: CASSPIDRAGNTIYF. The full variable domain, completed using reference TRBV18 and TRBJ1-3, is NAGVMQNPRHLVRRRGQEARLRCSPMKGHSHVYWYRQLPEEGLKFMVYLQKENIIDESGMPKERFSAEFPKEGPSILRIQQVVRGDSAAYFCASSPIDRAGNTIYFGEGSWLTVV.

This clone was seen a handful of times. This chain links TRBV25-1 with TRBJ1-1, with D possibly being TRBD1 (6 bases). Trimming pared 3 bases from V and 9 bases from J, leaving 20 bases between. CDR1 and CDR2 (germline): MGHDK, SYGVNS. This CDR3 is 15 amino acids long. The CDR3 DNA follows: TGTGCCAGCAGTGATCCCCAGGGGACGGAAAAAAAAGCTTTCTTT. This codes for CASSDPQGTEKKAFF.

V gene TRBV12-5 combines with J gene TRBJ2-7; D is uncertain. Germline assignment: CDR1 LGHNT and CDR2 FRNRAP. CDR3 length equals 11 residues. Trimming cost V 6 bases and J 4 bases, with 7 bases left between them. CDR3 nucleotides: TGTGCTAGTGGGCGAGGTTACGAGCAGTACTTC. Protein product: CASGRGYEQYF.

The rearrangement links TRBV7-3 to TRBJ2-1; D not resolved. This CDR3 is 17 amino acids long. Germline CDR1 reads SGHTA; CDR2 reads FQGTGA. Trimming stripped 5 bases from V and 0 bases from J, with 17 bases between. CDR3 protein: CASSPVAVPSSYNEQFF. CDR3 nucleotide sequence: TGTGCCAGCAGCCCCGTCGCGGTTCCCAGCTCCTACAATGAGCAGTTCTTC.

The chain couples TRBV5-1 to TRBJ2-7; weak D call: TRBD2 (6 bases). The V and J ends lost 0 bases and 6 bases respectively, with 10 bases between them. The V gene's germline CDR1 is SGHRS and CDR2 YFSETQ. The CDR3 is 13 amino acids. The CDR3: CASSLVEGSEQYF. The CDR3 region has the DNA TGCGCCAGCAGCTTGGTGGAGGGTTCCGAGCAGTACTTC.

The rearrangement joins TRBV7-9 to TRBJ1-6, with 7 bases that match TRBD1. The trim removed 5 bases at V and 8 bases at J, leaving 12 bases unmatched. The CDR3 runs to 16 residues. Germline assignment: CDR1 SEHNR and CDR2 FQNEAQ (reference sequence). CDR3: CASSLVTGIPYSPLHF. The CDR3 DNA follows: TGTGCCAGCAGCCTGGTGACAGGGATCCCGTATTCACCCCTCCACTTT. Complete variable domain (other parts from reference TRBV7-9 and TRBJ1-6): DTGVSQNPRHKITKRGQNVTFRCDPISEHNRLYWYRQTLGQGPEFLTYFQNEAQLEKSRLLSDRFSAERPKGSFSTLEIQRTEQGDSAMYLCASSLVTGIPYSPLHFGNGTRLTVT.

The chain joins TRBV11-3 to TRBJ2-7, with D perhaps TRBD1 (5 bases). Trimming pared 3 bases from V and 4 bases from J, leaving 13 bases between. CDR3 size: 14 residues. The germline V gene encodes CDR1 SGHNT and CDR2 YENEEA. CDR3 amino acids: CASSFPDRLYEQYF. DNA of the CDR3: TGTGCCAGCAGCTTCCCCGACAGACTTTACGAGCAGTACTTC.

This rearrangement joins TRBV19 to TRBJ1-6, with 11 bases aligning to TRBD1. The germline gives CDR1 LNHDA, CDR2 SQIVND (reference sequence). Trimming at V came to 3 bases and at J to 10 bases, leaving 8 bases not matched to a gene. This CDR3 has 16 residues. CDR3 protein: CASSIAVGTGGSPLHF. CDR3 sequence (DNA): TGTGCCAGTAGTATCGCGGTTGGGACAGGGGGATCACCCCTCCACTTT.

CDR3 in amino acids: CASSSTQGLNSPLHF. The CDR3 nucleotides are TGTGCCAGCAGTTCGACACAGGGGCTAAATTCACCCCTCCACTTT. The chain is built from TRBV7-9 and TRBJ1-6; 7 positions match TRBD1. The CDR3 length is 15 residues. After removal of 6 bases from V and 7 bases from J, the junction contained 9 bases not matched to a gene. Germline CDR1 reads SEHNR; CDR2 reads FQNEAQ (reference sequence).

The rearrangement uses TRBV19 and TRBJ2-4, with D possibly matching TRBD2 (5 bases). There are 16 residues in the CDR3. V was clipped by 3 bases and J by 0 bases, with 12 bases between them. The germline V gene encodes CDR1 LNHDA and CDR2 SQIVND (reference sequence). Written as DNA, the CDR3 is TGTGCCAGTAGTATGAAAGGAGGACTAGCCAAAAACATTCAGTACTTC. It translates to CASSMKGGLAKNIQYF.

Comment on this clone: Other DNA sequences in this sample translate to the same CDR3. The V call is TRBV5-1, the J call TRBJ2-7; 7 nucleotides align to TRBD2. Trimming took 4 bases from V and 1 from J; bases not matched to a gene: 8. This CDR3 region has 15 residues. The germline gives CDR1 SGHRS, CDR2 YFSETQ. CDR3 DNA: TGCGCCAGCAGCCTACAAAGCGGGGCATCCTACGAGCAGTACTTC. It codes for CASSLQSGASYEQYF.

The chain carries TRBV5-6 and TRBJ1-6; 7 nucleotides line up with TRBD1. The CDR3 spans 16 residues. Germline V gene data show CDR1 as SGHDT and CDR2 as YYEEEE. V trimming: 4 bases; J trimming: 10 bases; junction bases outside the gene matches: 14. The CDR3 reads CASSPNLDRVESPLHF. The DNA of the CDR3 is TGTGCCAGCAGCCCGAACCTCGACAGGGTGGAGTCACCCCTCCACTTT. Combining the CDR3 with reference TRBV5-6 and TRBJ1-6 gives the whole variable domain DAGVTQSPTHLIKTRGQQVTLRCSPKSGHDTVSWYQQALGQGPQFIFQYYEEEERQRGNFPDRFSGHQFPNYSSELNVNALLLGDSALYLCASSPNLDRVESPLHFGNGTRLTVT.

The chain combines TRBV21-1 with TRBJ2-2; TRBD1 is the table's D call, not checked against the DNA. TRBV21-1 is labeled a pseudogene. The CDR3 loop spans 15 amino acids. CDR3 in amino acids: CASSKPGQGTGELFF. DNA of the CDR3: TGTGCCAGCAGCAAGCCGGGACAGGGTACCGGGGAGCTGTTTTTT.

This chain connects TRBV6-2 or TRBV6-3 to TRBJ1-2; D possibly corresponds to TRBD1 (6 bases). Germline V lookup: CDR1 MNHEY, CDR2 SVGEGT. V lost 6 bases, J lost 7 bases, and 24 bases lay in between. The CDR3 covers 16 residues. Written as DNA, the CDR3 is TGTGCCAGCAGCCCTAAATACCCGACAGGCGCGGCTGGCTACACCTTC. It yields the protein CASSPKYPTGAAGYTF.

The rearrangement joins TRBV7-8 to TRBJ1-2; TRBD1 aligns across 8 bases. The germline gives CDR1 SGHVS, CDR2 FQNEAQ. V shed 5 bases and J 5 bases; nucleotides not matched to a gene: 10. The CDR3 is 15 amino acids. This chain's CDR3 is CASSGRGQAAYGYTF. The CDR3 nucleotides read TGTGCCAGCAGCGGAAGGGGACAGGCCGCTTATGGCTACACCTTC.